Listed here is a single T cell receptor (beta chain). Its antigen is not identified. These data are taken from a study of vaccination and CD4 T cells after COVID-19. Study in general: In culture, cells were exposed to overlapping spike peptides from SARS-CoV-2, HCoV-NL63, HCoV-OC43 and HCoV-229E.

V was trimmed by 3 bases and J by 3 bases, leaving 8 bases between them. The germline V gene has CDR1 LGHNA and CDR2 YNFKEQ. The CDR3 consists of 13 residues. Sequencing of the DNA from cultured CD4+ T cells was carried out with the Oncomine TCR Beta short-read assay. MiXCR, applied by TCRdb to the PCR reads, yields one record per CDR3 protein. The data contain several thousand distinct CDR3 sequences, about 40% of them singletons. As to treatment: 10-day PBMC culture with coronavirus spike peptide pools or control peptides (ViraFEST assay). During the years 2011-2018, before the COVID-19 pandemic, the unexposed donor's CD4+ T cells were collected.

The J gene is TRBJ2-5, the V gene TRBV4-2; possibly TRBD1 or TRBD2 for D (5 bases each). The sequencing sample was made of CD4+ T cells from blood, cultured in vitro. The TCR was taken from a human donor in good health. The CDR3 coding sequence is TGTGCCAGCAGCCAGGGACGGAAAGAGACCCAGTACTTC. Amino acids: CASSQGRKETQYF.